The clone carrying this T cell receptor (beta chain) was observed many times. What it binds is not known. This entry belongs to a study of shared clonotypes between healthy human individuals. About the study: The people who gave samples were a couple of women and three men aged 18 to 49.

Regarding the study as a whole: Donor clonotype sharing was expected to depend on sequencing depth.

V was pared by 6 bases and J by 4 bases, with 4 bases of the junction left unmatched. This CDR3 is built from 14 residues. CDR1 is SNHLY and CDR2 is FYNNEI in the germline V gene. Authors' analysis steps: ImmunoSEQ output held junction-only sequences without quality scores, so filtering differed. Sequenced by immunoSEQ multiplex PCR; TCRdb stores in-frame clones only, minus some. V and J calls plus clone size are reproduced from that table; the DNA served to infer D and trimming. This table has some 500,000 clones, roughly 85% appearing once. The gene calls are TRBV2 and TRBJ2-5; TRBD1 matches 11 bases. This TCR came from a woman in her thirties or forties in good health. Some clones in this sample may be carry-over from other donors' samples. The sample comprised PBMCs. The CDR3 is CASRDRGLGETQYF. DNA for the CDR3: TGTGCCAGCAGGGACAGGGGGCTGGGAGAGACCCAGTACTTC.